This T cell receptor beta chain originates from a study of CD8+ T cells in alopecia areata. The V gene's germline CDR1 is MGHRA and CDR2 YSYEKL. V shed 0 bases and J 5 bases; nucleotides not matched to a gene: 8. The CDR3 consists of 17 residues. Following RNA extraction, reverse transcription yielded cDNA that acted as the sequencing template. The repertoire was sequenced with immunoSEQ multiplex PCR; TCRdb's copy has only in-frame clones and lacks some. This table holds 150,000 to 250,000 clones, roughly 64% found once. Treatment noted: oral pan-JAK inhibitor, 5-10 mg twice daily. Peripheral blood samples and lesional scalp punch biopsies were obtained from alopecia areata patients. Comment on this clone: No antigen is known for it.

General study findings and limits: Tofacitinib did not eliminate many expanded lesional clones from scalp or blood.

The J gene is TRBJ2-7, the V gene TRBV4-1; TRBD2 aligns across 12 bases. The sequences come from CD4+ T cells sorted from blood, collected at week 24, from a patient treated with tofacitinib. This receptor was identified in a human donor with alopecia areata. The CDR3: CASSQDLMTSGSHEQYF. CDR3 sequence (DNA): TGCGCCAGCAGCCAAGATCTGATGACTAGCGGGAGCCACGAGCAGTACTTC.